This TCR beta chain was found in a study of T cells in Graves' hyperthyroidism and ophthalmopathy. As for the study in general: Peripheral blood was taken when the disease was first diagnosed, before any treatment began.

Germline assignment: CDR1 SNHLY and CDR2 FYNNEI. The length of the CDR3 is 17 residues. J was trimmed by 7 bases and V by 4 bases; bases with no gene match: 14. In its sample, this clonotype was seen many times. As yet, its antigen is unknown. Overall study findings and caveats: Ophthalmopathy cases were set apart from stable hyperthyroidism by a 13 V-J model.

Fresh peripheral blood, less than 11 ml of it, supplied the PBMCs. The TCR beta CDR3 regions underwent amplification using RNA transcripts as the source. Researchers ran a first-round RT-PCR on the TCR CDR3 using the HTBI primer set. Each CDR3 protein is one row after TCRdb ran MiXCR on the multiplex PCR reads. The data show more than 550,000 distinct CDR3 sequences, about 18% seen once. The TCR originated in a man in his fifties with Graves' hyperthyroidism. The sequencing input was blood. The rearrangement links TRBV2 to TRBJ2-5, with 11 positions matching TRBD2. The CDR3 protein is CASSGHFVLAGEGTQYF. The CDR3 bases are TGTGCCAGCAGTGGACACTTTGTACTAGCGGGAGAGGGGACCCAGTACTTC. The full variable domain, its missing parts supplied by reference TRBV2 and TRBJ2-5, is EPEVTQTPSHQVTQMGQEVILRCVPISNHLYFYWYRQILGQKVEFLVSFYNNEISEKSEIFDDQFSVERPDGSNFTLKIRSTKLEDSAMYFCASSGHFVLAGEGTQYFGPGTRLLVL.